These 15 T cell receptor beta chains originate from one sample sequenced in a study of shared clonotypes between healthy human individuals (dated by TCRdb to the early 2020s). Library prep was done by the immunoSEQ multiplex PCR assay. Here the immuneACCESS table is served through TCRdb, limited to in-frame sequences with V and J called. Missing clones are a known gap in these copies; in checked studies unresolved V genes cover under half, and the rest lacks a known reason. The sample table records about 470,000 clones; about 85% of these occur just once. Clones ranked in the top ten supply over 10% of the sample. Input material: PBMCs. These receptors all stem from a woman aged 40 to 50 in good health. Some clones in this sample may be carry-over from other donors' samples.

The chain has TRBV5-6 and TRBJ2-3; D perhaps matches TRBD1 (6 bases). The CDR3 is 13 amino acids. CDR1 and CDR2 (germline): SGHDT, YYEEEE. V gave up 4 bases and J gave up 3 bases, with 9 bases separating them. The CDR3 DNA follows: TGTGCCAGCAGCGTACAGGGTACAGATACGCAGTATTTT. Protein sequence: CASSVQGTDTQYF.

This chain joins TRBV6-6 and TRBJ1-2, with unresolved D. Germline CDR1 MNHNY, CDR2 SVGAGI (reference sequence). V gave up 0 bases and J gave up 8 bases, with 10 bases separating them. This CDR3 contains 13 residues. The CDR3 coding sequence is TGTGCCAGCAGTTACTCGAGAGGTGAAGGCTACACCTTC. Its protein product is CASSYSRGEGYTF.

The rearrangement links TRBV28 to TRBJ2-1; 11 bases match TRBD2. Germline lookup yields CDR1 MDHEN and CDR2 SYDVKM. The junction had 8 bases not matched to a gene; V was cut back by 8 bases and J by 8 bases. This CDR3 region has 14 residues. The CDR3 DNA follows: TGTGCCAGCCGTTCCGGGACTAGCGGCGATGAGCAGTTCTTC. This translates into CASRSGTSGDEQFF.

This clone was detected only once. The chain has TRBV7-2 and TRBJ2-1, with D tentatively TRBD2 (6 bases). V was trimmed by 1 base and J by 4 bases, leaving 11 bases between them. Germline values: CDR1 SGHTA, CDR2 FQGNSA. The CDR3 runs 15 residues. CDR3 nucleotides: TGTGCCAGCAGCTTAGAGGGACTGGTTTACAATGAGCAGTTCTTC. Its protein product is CASSLEGLVYNEQFF.

This chain connects TRBV7-3 to TRBJ1-1; D might be TRBD1 (6 bases). With 1 base removed from V and 1 base from J, the gap between germline ends came to 22 bases. This CDR3 region has 19 residues. Germline CDR1 reads SGHTA; CDR2 reads FQGTGA. The chain's CDR3 is CASSLRGGGPTGTNTEAFF. The CDR3 nucleotides read TGTGCCAGCAGCTTAAGGGGCGGGGGCCCGACTGGTACGAACACTGAAGCTTTCTTT.

This clone has just one count. The V and J genes are TRBV27 and TRBJ2-7; 7 bases map to TRBD1. The V gene end was trimmed by 6 bases and the J gene end by 5 bases; junction bases not matched to a gene: 4. The length of the CDR3 is 12 residues. Germline V gene lookup returns CDR1 MNHEY and CDR2 SMNVEV (reference sequence). Here the CDR3 DNA reads TGTGCCAGCAGAGACAGGGCCCACGAGCAGTACTTC. Translated, it gives CASRDRAHEQYF.

This clone was detected only a few times. The rearrangement joins TRBV19 to TRBJ2-7; TRBD1 matches at 7 bases. V dropped 1 base and J dropped 7; count of bases not matched to a gene: 16. Germline V CDR1 and CDR2: LNHDA, SQIVND (reference sequence). This CDR3 contains 17 residues. DNA of the CDR3: TGTGCCAGTAGTATAGGGGACAGCCCGGGATCTCGACAAGAGCAGTACTTC. The encoded protein is CASSIGDSPGSRQEQYF.

The chain links TRBV2 to TRBJ1-1; D call uncertain. The CDR3 spans 10 residues. V lost 6 bases and J 11 bases, leaving 10 bases between the germline ends. In germline, CDR1 is SNHLY, CDR2 FYNNEI. Here the CDR3 DNA reads TGTGCCAGCAGCCTGACCGGGGCTTTCTTT. Its protein is CASSLTGAFF.

The chain is built from TRBV6-1 and TRBJ1-4; 9 bases map to TRBD1. Trimming at V came to 5 bases and at J to 7 bases, leaving 8 bases not matched to a gene. Germline CDR1 reads MNHNS; CDR2 reads SASEGT. This CDR3 contains 15 residues. CDR3 protein: CASSLEQGALEKLFF. The DNA of the CDR3 is TGTGCCAGCAGTCTGGAACAGGGGGCGCTTGAAAAACTGTTTTTT.

The chain links TRBV14 to TRBJ2-5, with TRBD2 identical over 8 bases. Trimming cost V 3 bases and J 5 bases; bases outside gene matches: 8. This CDR3 comprises 15 residues. The V gene's germline CDR1 is SGHDN and CDR2 FVKESK. The CDR3 is CASSHPAGVWETQYF. As DNA, the CDR3 is TGTGCCAGCAGCCATCCAGCGGGAGTCTGGGAGACCCAGTACTTC.

This sequence joins TRBV13 and TRBJ1-2, with TRBD1 identical over 8 bases. V lost 4 bases, J lost 0 bases, and 7 bases stayed unmatched. The CDR3 length is 16 residues. CDR1 and CDR2 (germline): PRHDT, FYEKMQ (reference sequence). The chain's CDR3 is CASSYRQGRSNYGYTF. The CDR3 DNA follows: TGTGCCAGCAGCTACAGACAGGGGAGGTCTAACTATGGCTACACCTTC. The entire variable domain, with the rest obtained from reference TRBV13 and TRBJ1-2, is as follows: AAGVIQSPRHLIKEKRETATLKCYPIPRHDTVYWYQQGPGQDPQFLISFYEKMQSDKGSIPDRFSAQQFSDYHSELNMSSLELGDSALYFCASSYRQGRSNYGYTFGSGTRLTVV.

This clone appeared a few times. This sample also contains other DNA sequences that code for the same CDR3. The V gene is TRBV30, the J gene TRBJ1-6; TRBD1 matches 8 bases. This CDR3 has 13 residues. Germline V gene lookup returns CDR1 GTSNPN and CDR2 SVGIG (reference sequence). V was pared by 5 bases and J by 7 bases, with 4 bases of the junction left unmatched. In nucleotides, the CDR3 is TGTGCCTGGCGGGGACAGGAAAATTCACCCCTCCACTTT. This codes for CAWRGQENSPLHF.

This clone is categorized as medium-sized. J is TRBJ2-2 and V is TRBV6-1; no reliable D call. The length of the CDR3 is 15 residues. Trimming removed 1 base at V and 2 bases at J, with 8 bases between. The germline V gene encodes CDR1 MNHNS and CDR2 SASEGT. CDR3 DNA: TGTGCCAGCAGTGAAGAAGAAGGAAACACCGGGGAGCTGTTTTTT. Translation gives CASSEEEGNTGELFF.

The CDR3 DNA reads as TGCAGCGTTGACGGTCGGAACACTGAAGCTTTCTTT. This sequence encodes CSVDGRNTEAFF. The rearrangement links TRBV29-1 to TRBJ1-1; D is undetermined. The length of the CDR3 is 12 residues. The V end lost 3 bases, the J end lost 1 base, and 6 bases lay between the germline ends. The germline CDR1 and CDR2 sequences are SQVTM and ANQGSEA.

The genes are TRBV11-3 and TRBJ2-2; the D gene is possibly TRBD1 (6 bases). Germline V gene lookup returns CDR1 SGHNT and CDR2 YENEEA. The ends were cut back, 0 bases at V and 1 base at J, with 9 bases in the middle. The CDR3 consists of 16 residues. The CDR3 loop reads CASSLDWGQNTGELFF. The CDR3 nucleotides read TGTGCCAGCAGCTTAGATTGGGGACAGAACACCGGGGAGCTGTTTTTT.